Each of the 8 T cell receptor beta chains below was sequenced from the same sample in a study of blood T cell repertoires in COVID-19. TCRdb keeps only in-frame clones here, not all; method: immunoSEQ multiplex PCR. The table records 350,000 to 400,000 clones, more than 80% of them present only once. The sample comprised peripheral blood. Receptor source: a young woman with COVID-19, enrolled during active disease.

The CDR3 reads CASSTQRQNTNYGYTF. CDR3 sequence (DNA): TGTGCCAGCAGTACCCAACGACAGAACACTAACTATGGCTACACCTTC. The V and J genes are TRBV27 and TRBJ1-2; tentatively, D is TRBD1 (5 bases). There are 16 residues in the CDR3. Trimming pared 5 bases from V and 0 bases from J, leaving 16 bases between. Germline loops: CDR1 MNHEY, CDR2 SMNVEV (reference sequence).

This clone was observed a handful of times. This rearrangement joins TRBV24-1 to TRBJ2-1, with D possibly being TRBD1 (6 bases). Trimming took 12 bases from V and 2 from J, leaving 19 bases between them. There are 15 residues in the CDR3. Germline lookup yields CDR1 KGHDR and CDR2 SFDVKD. The CDR3 protein is CAVSGQPSAYNEQFF. CDR3 sequence (DNA): TGTGCCGTCTCCGGACAGCCTTCGGCCTACAATGAGCAGTTCTTC.

The rearrangement uses TRBV3-1 (or the pseudogene TRBV3-2) and TRBJ1-1; perhaps TRBD1 as D (5 bases). CDR3 length: 15 residues. CDR1 and CDR2 (germline): LGHDT, YNNKEL (reference sequence). V lost 1 base, J lost 1 base, and 10 bases lay in between. This CDR3 reads CASSQVGTGNTEAFF. In DNA form, the CDR3 reads TGTGCCAGCAGCCAAGTTGGAACAGGGAACACTGAAGCTTTCTTT.

The chain employs TRBV6-2 or TRBV6-3 and TRBJ2-7, with D unclear. The CDR3 is 12 residues long. Per the germline V gene, CDR1 is MNHEY and CDR2 is SVGEGT. V was pared by 0 bases and J by 4 bases, with 4 bases between. The CDR3 bases are TGTGCCAGCAGTTACTCTAGATACGAGCAGTACTTC. Residues: CASSYSRYEQYF.

Concerning this clone itself: In the same sample, other DNA sequences code for this CDR3. The CDR3 region has the DNA TGTGCCAGTAGGGACAGGGGCCAAGAGACCCAGTACTTC. Its protein is CASRDRGQETQYF. J is TRBJ2-5 and V is TRBV19, with 9 bases identical to TRBD1. Germline assignment: CDR1 LNHDA and CDR2 SQIVND (reference sequence). J was trimmed by 1 base and V by 6 bases; bases with no gene match: 0. This CDR3 has 13 residues.

This clone was counted a single time. V usage is TRBV27 and J usage is TRBJ1-3, with 7 bases fitting TRBD1. Germline CDR1 and CDR2: MNHEY and SMNVEV (reference sequence). V shed 6 bases and J 2 bases; nucleotides not matched to a gene: 10. The CDR3 consists of 16 residues. The CDR3 sequence: CASSQEGRGTGNTIYF. The CDR3 DNA sequence: TGTGCCAGCAGCCAAGAAGGCAGGGGGACTGGAAACACCATATATTTT.

The chain has TRBV7-9 and TRBJ1-2; 8 bases match TRBD1. V shed 1 base and J 4 bases; nucleotides not matched to a gene: 8. There are 16 residues in the CDR3. Germline assignment: CDR1 SEHNR and CDR2 FQNEAQ (reference sequence). The CDR3 protein is CASSLGGHQGAYGYTF. The DNA of the CDR3 is TGTGCCAGCAGCTTAGGCGGACACCAGGGGGCCTATGGCTACACCTTC.

V is TRBV7-9 and J is TRBJ2-1; 7 bases map to TRBD1. Germline CDR1 is SEHNR and CDR2 is FQNEAQ (reference sequence). The J segment lost 8 bases and the V segment lost 1 base, leaving 8 bases of the junction unmatched. This CDR3 comprises 15 residues. The chain's CDR3 is CASSLEGPGGYEQFF. In DNA, the CDR3 is TGTGCCAGCAGCTTAGAAGGGCCAGGGGGTTATGAGCAGTTCTTC.